This TCR beta chain was identified during a study of blood T cell repertoires in COVID-19. The CDR3 extends over 15 amino acids. V gave up 1 base and J gave up 0 bases, with 7 bases separating them. The germline V gene encodes CDR1 LGHDT and CDR2 YNNKEL (reference sequence). TCRdb keeps only in-frame clones here, not all; method: immunoSEQ multiplex PCR. The sample has around 190,000 clones, about 80% seen once; the top ten hold roughly 8.8%. The TCR sequence derives from a woman in her 50s with active or convalescent COVID-19. The V gene is TRBV3-1 (or the pseudogene TRBV3-2), the J gene TRBJ2-4, with TRBD2 as a possible D gene (5 bases). The source material was peripheral blood. CDR3 sequence reads: CASSQAGVAKNIQYF. CDR3 nucleotide sequence: TGTGCCAGCAGCCAAGCCGGGGTAGCCAAAAACATTCAGTACTTC.